This TCR beta chain was captured by sequencing in a study of blood T cell repertoires in COVID-19. Across the whole study: Sites in the United States, Italy and Spain provided acute and convalescent COVID-19 samples. In each case, the material was cDNA or gDNA derived from T cells, B-cell-depleted T cells, or PBMCs.

Enrolled through a virtual design, the participants were between roughly 18 and 95 years of age and came from 24 US areas. Which cohort a participant joined came from the clinical history participants gave. This clone was counted only a few times. This table comes from immunoSEQ multiplex PCR, and its TCRdb copy is limited to in-frame clones, with some not included. The table lists 260,000 or so clones, roughly 87% of them singletons. V gave up 6 bases and J gave up 8 bases, with 12 bases separating them. CDR3 size: 12 residues. Germline CDR1 and CDR2: MNHEY and SVGAGI. Material: PBMCs or T cells enriched from blood (not recorded which). The receptor was isolated from a woman younger than 45 with acute COVID-19. V and J are TRBV6-5 and TRBJ2-3; D may be TRBD1 (5 bases). The CDR3 is CASRAQGFTQYF. The CDR3 DNA sequence: TGTGCCAGCAGGGCTCAGGGATTTACGCAGTATTTT.